The 2 T cell receptor beta chains listed next were all sequenced from one sample in a study of read filtering for tumor transcriptome and immune sequencing. This library used roughly 370 ng RNA and molecular barcoded adaptors spanning alpha/delta and beta/gamma chains. TCRdb analysed the reads with MiXCR anew, one entry per CDR3 protein. Found here are roughly 90,000 distinct CDR3 sequences, 20% to 25% of them singletons; the top ten hold over 9.5%. The sample consisted of a population of CD138-negative cells sorted from bone marrow. These receptors were taken from a donor at least 40 years old with multiple myeloma.

Comments on this clonotype: A much bigger clone sits one base away, suggesting this may be a read error. The genes are TRBV6-6 and TRBJ1-1; D is unclear. The CDR3 runs to 13 residues. Germline loops: CDR1 MNHNY, CDR2 SVGAGI (reference sequence). The CDR3 spells CASNYSGRTEAFF. The CDR3 region has the DNA TGTGCCAGCAATTACTCCGGACGTACTGAAGCTTTCTTT.

This clonotype was recorded at least ten times. The V and J genes are TRBV20-1 and TRBJ2-1, with D tentatively TRBD2 (6 bases). Between the trimmed V and J ends, which lost 5 bases and 7 bases, there was a span of 24 bases. This CDR3 has 16 amino acids. Germline CDR1 and CDR2: DFQATT and SNEGSKA (reference sequence). CDR3 protein: CSALPVTRLGRNEQFF. The CDR3 DNA is TGCAGTGCTCTCCCCGTGACGCGCCTGGGGAGGAATGAGCAGTTCTTC.